Sequencing of this T cell receptor beta chain was carried out in a study of response to subunit inactivated influenza vaccine. The study's findings and limits: It was suggested by the authors that few new T cells are recruited by each seasonal influenza vaccination.

The CDR3 spans 14 residues. The ends were cut back, 11 bases at V and 6 bases at J, with 20 bases in the middle. The table lists this clonotype with a few counts. Its cognate antigen is unknown. TCRdb reprocessed the RT-PCR reads with MiXCR, giving one entry per CDR3 protein. The sample consists of about 520,000 distinct CDR3 sequences, 25% of them appearing once. The chain combines TRBV12-3 or TRBV12-4 with TRBJ2-1, with D possibly TRBD1 on 7 matching bases. Sequenced here: CD4+ T cells sorted from PBMCs, sampled less than 6 days after vaccination. The source is a middle-aged man who received an inactivated influenza vaccine. CDR3 nucleotides: TGTGCCGGAGGGGGCGGAGCCACCGTCAATGAGCAGTTCTTC. Translation: CAGGGGATVNEQFF.